This is a list of T cell receptor beta chains from one sample in a study of shared T cell receptors in the human thymus. Using immunoSEQ multiplex PCR, the repertoire was profiled, and TCRdb retains in-frame clones only, with some absent. This sample has tens of thousands of clones, with about 96% found just once. Material: thymocytes. The origin of the receptors is a human donor. The CDR3 runs from the conserved cysteine through the conserved F or W.

v_call: TRBV11-2
j_call: TRBJ2-7
cdr3_aa: CASSLVVDSYEQYF

v_call: TRBV27
j_call: TRBJ1-1
cdr3_aa: CASSLEGAPANTEAFF

v_call: TRBV9
j_call: TRBJ2-7
cdr3_aa: CASSSRLAGTSYEQYF

v_call: TRBV9
j_call: TRBJ2-1
cdr3_aa: CASSVFGQEDEQFF

v_call: TRBV4-3
j_call: TRBJ2-5
cdr3_aa: CASSPSSGLRGGQETQYF

v_call: TRBV4-2
j_call: TRBJ1-3
cdr3_aa: CASSQADRPLGNTIYF

v_call: TRBV28
j_call: TRBJ1-2
cdr3_aa: CASSRKAPGGWGYTF

v_call: TRBV5-1
j_call: TRBJ1-1
cdr3_aa: CASSLAGLGRLMNTEAFF

v_call: TRBV7-2
j_call: TRBJ2-7
cdr3_aa: CASSYSRQDSYEQYF

v_call: TRBV7-9
j_call: TRBJ1-1
cdr3_aa: CASSFFWIPGRMNTEAFF

v_call: TRBV10-2
j_call: TRBJ1-1
cdr3_aa: CASSGFPRDKMDTEAFF

v_call: TRBV18
j_call: TRBJ2-4
cdr3_aa: CASSGTALAKNIQYF

v_call: TRBV4-2
j_call: TRBJ2-2
cdr3_aa: CASSQEAKSGGPNTGELFF

v_call: TRBV27
j_call: TRBJ1-4
cdr3_aa: CASSETGEEKLFF

v_call: TRBV6-1
j_call: TRBJ2-5
cdr3_aa: CASPPGQGSRETQYF

v_call: TRBV4-3
j_call: TRBJ1-2
cdr3_aa: CASSQDRIPDRSHYGYTF

v_call: TRBV10-3
j_call: TRBJ2-5
cdr3_aa: CAISESRASGIRQETQYF

v_call: TRBV5-4
j_call: TRBJ2-6
cdr3_aa: CASSPGPTGQIRGGANVLTF

v_call: TRBV5-6
j_call: TRBJ2-7
cdr3_aa: CASSPDSSPYEQYF

v_call: TRBV5-4
j_call: TRBJ2-3
cdr3_aa: CASSPPHRIRGSSSTDTQYF

v_call: TRBV9
j_call: TRBJ1-6
cdr3_aa: CASSVGGLNSPLHF

v_call: TRBV5-1
j_call: TRBJ2-1
cdr3_aa: CASSLLSSYNEQFF

v_call: TRBV27
j_call: TRBJ2-3
cdr3_aa: CASSPRLRDATSTDTQYF

v_call: TRBV7-9
j_call: TRBJ2-7
cdr3_aa: CASSPGASGGIQNYEQYF

v_call: TRBV5-6
j_call: TRBJ2-1
cdr3_aa: CASSLALTGVIFDNEQFF

v_call: TRBV9
j_call: TRBJ2-3
cdr3_aa: CASSVVGSVHTQYF

v_call: TRBV25-1
j_call: TRBJ1-4
cdr3_aa: CASSELRSSFSANEKLFF

v_call: TRBV7-2
j_call: TRBJ2-5
cdr3_aa: CASSLMPLREPKYQETQYF